The clone carrying this T cell receptor beta chain was recorded once. Its antigen is not known. TCRdb keeps only in-frame clones here, not all; method: immunoSEQ multiplex PCR. The data show under 140,000 clones, about nine tenths seen once. This sample is part of a study of cytomegalovirus exposure and HLA in healthy donors. This CDR3 is 16 amino acids long. V lost 0 bases and J 0 bases, leaving 9 bases between the germline ends. The germline V gene encodes CDR1 SGDLS and CDR2 YYNGEE. Points from the study as a whole: One later analysis, an examination of the 100 to 150 validation repertoires, found that first-cohort TCR clusters tended to co-occur in them.

The clonotype originates from a woman younger than 30 in good health and CMV-seronegative. This chain connects TRBV9 to TRBJ1-4; D is undetermined. Sequences were obtained from PBMCs. CDR3 protein: CASSVGVSTTNEKLFF. CDR3 sequence (DNA): TGTGCCAGCAGCGTAGGAGTTTCCACAACTAATGAAAAACTGTTTTTT.